This T cell receptor (beta chain) was sequenced in a study of shared clonotypes between healthy human individuals. Repertoires were generated with immunoSEQ multiplex PCR, while TCRdb's copy carries only in-frame clones and drops some. The table lists approximately 460,000 clones, about 74% of them singletons. The CDR3 length is 15 residues. V was pared by 3 bases and J by 4 bases, with 14 bases between. CDR1 is SGHDN and CDR2 is FVKESK in the germline V gene. The sequence derives from a middle-aged woman in good health. Some clones in this sample may be carry-over from other donors' samples. What was sequenced was PBMCs. This rearrangement joins TRBV14 to TRBJ2-3; possible D gene TRBD1, 6 bases. Written as DNA, the CDR3 is TGTGCCAGCAGCCAGAACCCTGGACAGTCAGATACGCAGTATTTT. Protein: CASSQNPGQSDTQYF.